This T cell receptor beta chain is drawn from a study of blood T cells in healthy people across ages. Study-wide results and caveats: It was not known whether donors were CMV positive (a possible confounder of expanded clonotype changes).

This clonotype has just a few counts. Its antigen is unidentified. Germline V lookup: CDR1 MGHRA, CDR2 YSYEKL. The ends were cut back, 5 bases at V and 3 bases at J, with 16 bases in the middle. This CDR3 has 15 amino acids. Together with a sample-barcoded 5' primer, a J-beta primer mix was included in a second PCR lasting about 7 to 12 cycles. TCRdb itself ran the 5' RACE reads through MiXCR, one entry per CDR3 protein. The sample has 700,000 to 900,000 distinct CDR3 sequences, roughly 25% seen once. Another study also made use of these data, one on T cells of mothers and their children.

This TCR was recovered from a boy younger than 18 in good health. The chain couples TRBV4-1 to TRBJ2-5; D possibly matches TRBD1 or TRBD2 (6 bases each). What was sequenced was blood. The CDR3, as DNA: TGCGCCAGCAGCACCCGGGGGCAGTATAAAGAGACCCAGTACTTC. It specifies CASSTRGQYKETQYF.